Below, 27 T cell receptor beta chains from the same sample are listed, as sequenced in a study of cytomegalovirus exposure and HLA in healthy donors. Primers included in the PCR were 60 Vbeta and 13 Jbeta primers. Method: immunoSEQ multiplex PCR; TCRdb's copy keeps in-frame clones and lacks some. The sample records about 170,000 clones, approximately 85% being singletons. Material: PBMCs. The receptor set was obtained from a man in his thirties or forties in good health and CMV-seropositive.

The CDR3 DNA reads as TGCAGCGTCCGATTGACAGGGAGCTATGGCTACACCTTC. Its translation: CSVRLTGSYGYTF. The chain couples TRBV29-1 to TRBJ1-2; 7 bases are a match to TRBD1. The J segment lost 4 bases and the V segment lost 6 bases, leaving 8 bases of the junction unmatched. Per the germline V gene, CDR1 is SQVTM and CDR2 is ANQGSEA. The CDR3 has 13 amino acids. Supplemented by reference TRBV29-1 and TRBJ1-2, the full variable domain reads SAVISQKPSRDICQRGTSLTIQCQVDSQVTMMFWYRQQPGQSLTLIATANQGSEATYESGFVIDKFPISRPNLTFSTLTVSNMSPEDSSIYLCSVRLTGSYGYTFGSGTRLTVV.

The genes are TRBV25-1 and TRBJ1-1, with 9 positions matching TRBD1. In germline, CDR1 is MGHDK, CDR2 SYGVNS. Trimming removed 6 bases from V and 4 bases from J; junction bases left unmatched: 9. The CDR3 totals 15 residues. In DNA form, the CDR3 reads TGTGCCAGCAGCGAAACCGCGACAGGGGGCACTGAAGCTTTCTTT. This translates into CASSETATGGTEAFF.

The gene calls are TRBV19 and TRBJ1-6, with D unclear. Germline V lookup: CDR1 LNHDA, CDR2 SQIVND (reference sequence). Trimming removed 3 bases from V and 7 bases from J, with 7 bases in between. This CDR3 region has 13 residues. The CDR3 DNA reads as TGTGCCAGTAGTATTGCGGGGAATTCACCCCTCCACTTT. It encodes CASSIAGNSPLHF.

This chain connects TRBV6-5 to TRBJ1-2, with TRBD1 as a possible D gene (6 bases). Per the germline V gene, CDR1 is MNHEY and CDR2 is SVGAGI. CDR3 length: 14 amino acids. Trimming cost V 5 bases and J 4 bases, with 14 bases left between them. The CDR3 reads CASSPQGSRYGYTF. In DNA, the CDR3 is TGTGCCAGCAGTCCACAGGGTTCCCGCTATGGCTACACCTTC.

CDR3 in DNA: TGCGCCAGCAGCCAAGGACTCCGCCCGAGCTCCTACAATGAGCAGTTCTTC. Protein sequence: CASSQGLRPSSYNEQFF. This chain links TRBV4-1 with TRBJ2-1, with D hard to call. The V and J ends lost 1 base and 0 bases respectively, with 13 bases between them. The CDR3 has 17 residues. Germline V gene lookup returns CDR1 MGHRA and CDR2 YSYEKL.

The CDR3 reads CAGLQGRNDEQYF. CDR3 nucleotides: TGTGCCGGCCTGCAGGGTAGGAACGACGAGCAGTACTTC. The V call is TRBV30, the J call TRBJ2-7; TRBD1 is a possible D gene (5 bases). The CDR3 consists of 13 residues. Germline V gene data show CDR1 as GTSNPN and CDR2 as SVGIG (reference sequence). The V end lost 8 bases, the J end lost 5 bases, and 19 bases lay between the germline ends.

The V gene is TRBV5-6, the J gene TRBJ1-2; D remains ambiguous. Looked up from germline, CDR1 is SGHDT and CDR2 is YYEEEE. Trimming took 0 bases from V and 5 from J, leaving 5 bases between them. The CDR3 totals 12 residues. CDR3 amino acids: CASSLALYGYTF. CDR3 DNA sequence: TGTGCCAGCAGCTTGGCTCTGTATGGCTACACCTTC.

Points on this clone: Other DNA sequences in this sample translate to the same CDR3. The CDR3 nucleotides read TGTGCCAGCAGCGTAGGAGGACAGGGGACTGAAGCTTTCTTT. This translates into CASSVGGQGTEAFF. V is TRBV9 and J is TRBJ1-1, with 9 nucleotides matching TRBD1. The CDR3 loop spans 14 amino acids. CDR1 SGDLS and CDR2 YYNGEE come from the germline V gene. J gave up 5 bases and V 0 bases, and 2 bases lay outside the gene matches.

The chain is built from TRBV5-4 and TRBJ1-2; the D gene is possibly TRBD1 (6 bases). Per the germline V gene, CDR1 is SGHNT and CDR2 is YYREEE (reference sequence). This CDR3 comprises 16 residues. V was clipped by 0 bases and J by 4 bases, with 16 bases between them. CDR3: CASSLARGGRIYGYTF. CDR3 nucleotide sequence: TGTGCCAGCAGCTTGGCCCGCGGGGGGCGCATCTATGGCTACACCTTC. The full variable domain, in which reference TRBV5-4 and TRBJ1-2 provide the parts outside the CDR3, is ETGVTQSPTHLIKTRGQQVTLRCSSQSGHNTVSWYQQALGQGPQFIFQYYREEENGRGNFPPRFSGLQFPNYSSELNVNALELDDSALYLCASSLARGGRIYGYTFGSGTRLTVV.

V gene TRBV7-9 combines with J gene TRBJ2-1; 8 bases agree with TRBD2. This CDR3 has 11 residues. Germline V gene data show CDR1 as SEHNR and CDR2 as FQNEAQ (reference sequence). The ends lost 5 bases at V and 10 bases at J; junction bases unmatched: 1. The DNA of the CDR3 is TGTGCCAGCAGCGCGGGGGGAGAGCAGTTCTTC. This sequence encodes CASSAGGEQFF.

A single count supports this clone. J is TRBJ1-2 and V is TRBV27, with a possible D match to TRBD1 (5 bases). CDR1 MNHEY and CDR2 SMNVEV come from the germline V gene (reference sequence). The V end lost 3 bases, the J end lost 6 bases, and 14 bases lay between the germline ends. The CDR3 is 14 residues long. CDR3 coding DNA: TGTGCCAGCAGTTTGAGGAGGGACCGTCATGGCTACACCTTC. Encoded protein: CASSLRRDRHGYTF.

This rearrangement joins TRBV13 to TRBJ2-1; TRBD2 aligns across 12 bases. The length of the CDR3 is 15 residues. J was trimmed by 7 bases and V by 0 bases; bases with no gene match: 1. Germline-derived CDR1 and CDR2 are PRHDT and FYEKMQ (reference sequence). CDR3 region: CASSLGTSGSNEQFF. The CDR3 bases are TGTGCCAGCAGCTTAGGGACTAGCGGGAGTAATGAGCAGTTCTTC.

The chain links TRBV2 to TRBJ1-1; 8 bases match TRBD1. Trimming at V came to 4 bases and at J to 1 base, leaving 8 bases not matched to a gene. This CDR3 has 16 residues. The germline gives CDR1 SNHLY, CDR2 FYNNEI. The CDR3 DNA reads TGTGCCAGCAGTGTGTCCAGGGGGCAGGGGAACACTGAAGCTTTCTTT. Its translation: CASSVSRGQGNTEAFF.

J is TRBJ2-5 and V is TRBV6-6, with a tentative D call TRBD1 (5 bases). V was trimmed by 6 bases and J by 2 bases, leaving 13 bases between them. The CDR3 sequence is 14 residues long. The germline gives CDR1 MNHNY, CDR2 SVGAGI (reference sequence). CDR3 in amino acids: CASRTQVDQETQYF. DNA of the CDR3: TGTGCCAGCAGGACACAGGTGGATCAAGAGACCCAGTACTTC.

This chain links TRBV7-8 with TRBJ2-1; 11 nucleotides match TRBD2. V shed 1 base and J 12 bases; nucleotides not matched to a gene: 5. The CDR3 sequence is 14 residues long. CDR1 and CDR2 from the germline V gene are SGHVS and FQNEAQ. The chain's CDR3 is CASSLVVAGGVQFF. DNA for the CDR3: TGTGCCAGCAGCTTAGTGGTAGCGGGAGGGGTGCAGTTCTTC.

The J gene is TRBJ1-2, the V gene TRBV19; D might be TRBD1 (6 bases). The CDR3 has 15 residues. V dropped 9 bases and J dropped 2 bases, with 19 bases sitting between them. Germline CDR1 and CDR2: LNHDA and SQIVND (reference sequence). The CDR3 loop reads CASNYPGTGNYGYTF. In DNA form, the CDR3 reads TGTGCCAGCAATTACCCCGGTACAGGGAACTATGGCTACACCTTC.

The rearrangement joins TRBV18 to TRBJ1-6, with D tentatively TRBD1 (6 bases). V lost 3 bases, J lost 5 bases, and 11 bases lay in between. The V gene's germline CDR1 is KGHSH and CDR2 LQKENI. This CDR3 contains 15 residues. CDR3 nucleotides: TGTGCCAGCTCACCCAGAGACAGGAATAATTCACCCCTCCACTTT. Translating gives CASSPRDRNNSPLHF.

The CDR3 sequence: CASSHYTGTTYSYEQYF. DNA for the CDR3: TGTGCCAGCAGCCACTATACCGGGACTACCTATTCCTACGAGCAGTACTTC. The chain uses TRBV11-1 and TRBJ2-7, with TRBD2 matching 7 bases. The CDR3 contains 17 residues. Germline CDR1 reads SGHAT; CDR2 reads FQDESV (reference sequence). The V and J ends lost 5 bases and 1 base, in that order; junction bases with no gene match: 14.

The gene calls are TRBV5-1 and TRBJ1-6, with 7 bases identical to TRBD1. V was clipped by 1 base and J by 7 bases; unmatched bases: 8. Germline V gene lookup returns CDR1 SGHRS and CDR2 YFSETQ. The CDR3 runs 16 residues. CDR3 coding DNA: TGCGCCAGCAGCTTGCTCGGATTACAGGGGAATTCACCCCTCCACTTT. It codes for CASSLLGLQGNSPLHF.

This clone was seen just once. Here the CDR3 DNA reads TGTGCCAGCAGCCCCGGGCTAGCGGGAGTAGAGACCCAGTACTTC. This encodes CASSPGLAGVETQYF. This sequence joins TRBV7-2 and TRBJ2-5; 10 bases map to TRBD2. The CDR3 spans 15 residues. Trimming cost V 5 bases and J 4 bases; bases outside gene matches: 7. CDR1 is SGHTA and CDR2 is FQGNSA in the germline V gene. The full variable domain, its missing parts supplied by reference TRBV7-2 and TRBJ2-5, is GAGVSQSPSNKVTEKGKDVELRCDPISGHTALYWYRQSLGQGLEFLIYFQGNSAPDKSGLPSDRFSAERTGGSVSTLTIQRTQQEDSAVYLCASSPGLAGVETQYFGPGTRLLVL.

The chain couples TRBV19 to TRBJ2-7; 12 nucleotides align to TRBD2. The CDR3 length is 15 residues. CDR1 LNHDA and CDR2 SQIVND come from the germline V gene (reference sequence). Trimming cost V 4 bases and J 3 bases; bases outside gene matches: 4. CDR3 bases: TGTGCCAGTAGTAAGGGACTAGCGGGCGTCTACGAGCAGTACGTC. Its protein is CASSKGLAGVYEQYV.

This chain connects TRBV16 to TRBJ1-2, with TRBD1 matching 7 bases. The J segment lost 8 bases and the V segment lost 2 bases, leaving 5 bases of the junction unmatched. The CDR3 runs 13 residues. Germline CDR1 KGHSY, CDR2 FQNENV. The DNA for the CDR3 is TGTGCCAGCAGCCAACTGACAGGGCACGGCTACACCTTC. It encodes CASSQLTGHGYTF.

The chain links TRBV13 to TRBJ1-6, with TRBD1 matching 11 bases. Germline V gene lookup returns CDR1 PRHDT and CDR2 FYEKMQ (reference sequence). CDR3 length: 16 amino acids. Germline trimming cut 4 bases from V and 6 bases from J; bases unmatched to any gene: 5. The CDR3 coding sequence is TGTGCCAGCAGCTCGGGACAGGGGGTTCTTAATTCACCCCTCCACTTT. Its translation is CASSSGQGVLNSPLHF.

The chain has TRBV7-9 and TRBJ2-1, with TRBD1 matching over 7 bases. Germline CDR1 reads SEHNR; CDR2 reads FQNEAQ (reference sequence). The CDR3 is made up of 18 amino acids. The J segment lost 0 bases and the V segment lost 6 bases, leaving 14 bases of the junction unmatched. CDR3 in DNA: TGTGCCAGCAGTCGAGGACAGGACCATTACAGCTCCTACAATGAGCAGTTCTTC. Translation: CASSRGQDHYSSYNEQFF. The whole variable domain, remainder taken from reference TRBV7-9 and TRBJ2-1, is DTGVSQNPRHKITKRGQNVTFRCDPISEHNRLYWYRQTLGQGPEFLTYFQNEAQLEKSRLLSDRFSAERPKGSFSTLEIQRTEQGDSAMYLCASSRGQDHYSSYNEQFFGPGTRLTVL.

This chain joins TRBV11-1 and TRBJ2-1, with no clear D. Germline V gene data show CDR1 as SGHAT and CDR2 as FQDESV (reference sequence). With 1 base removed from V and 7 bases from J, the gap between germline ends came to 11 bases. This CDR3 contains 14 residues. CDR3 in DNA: TGTGCCAGCAGCTTAGTTTTCACACAGAATGAGCAGTTCTTC. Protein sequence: CASSLVFTQNEQFF.

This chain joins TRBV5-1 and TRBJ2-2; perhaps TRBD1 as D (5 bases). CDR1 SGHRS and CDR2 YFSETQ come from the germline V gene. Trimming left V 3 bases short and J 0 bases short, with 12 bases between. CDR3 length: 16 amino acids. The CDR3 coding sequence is TGCGCCAGCAGCTCCGCAGGGCTAGCGAACACCGGGGAGCTGTTTTTT. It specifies CASSSAGLANTGELFF.

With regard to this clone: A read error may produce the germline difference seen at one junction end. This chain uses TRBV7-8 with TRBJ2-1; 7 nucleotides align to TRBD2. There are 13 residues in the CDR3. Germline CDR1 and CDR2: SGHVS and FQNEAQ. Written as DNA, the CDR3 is TGTGCCAGCAGCCTAGCGGCTTACAATGAGCAGTTCTTC. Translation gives CASSLAAYNEQFF.